This T cell receptor (beta chain) was recorded in a study of blood T cell repertoires in COVID-19. Clones were sequenced by immunoSEQ multiplex PCR, and TCRdb holds only the in-frame ones, with some missing. The repertoire includes roughly 250,000 clones, about 90% of them detected once, and 1.9% sits in the top ten. The CDR3 covers 21 residues. The chain links TRBV21-1 to TRBJ1-1; TRBD1, the table's D call, lacks a check against the DNA. TRBV21-1 is flagged as a pseudogene. The material sequenced was PBMCs or T cells enriched from blood (not recorded which). This TCR was sampled from a young woman who had recovered from COVID-19. The CDR3 sequence: CASSKGPGTGLIRPGNTEAFF. The CDR3 coding sequence is TGTGCCAGCAGCAAAGGCCCAGGGACAGGGTTAATTCGGCCCGGGAACACTGAAGCTTTCTTT.